The clone carrying this T cell receptor beta chain appeared once. The antigen is undetermined. Trimming took 2 bases from V and 5 from J; bases not matched to a gene: 11. Germline CDR1 and CDR2: SGHTA and FQGTGA. The CDR3 contains 16 residues. The data are from a study of cytomegalovirus exposure and HLA in healthy donors. Study-level results: In a later analysis, several top co-occurrence clusters appeared linked to parvovirus B19, influenza, CMV and Epstein-Barr virus. Presence/absence analysis assumed near-uniform sequencing depth across donors.

Amplification used 60 Vbeta primers and 13 Jbeta primers. Libraries were prepared by immunoSEQ multiplex PCR; TCRdb keeps only in-frame clonotypes and omits some of them. The repertoire holds under 150,000 clones, with approximately 83% as singletons. The receptor comes from a male donor in good health and CMV-seronegative. The rearrangement links TRBV7-3 to TRBJ2-5; 7 bases are a match to TRBD2. Specimen: PBMCs. The CDR3 bases are TGTGCCAGCAGCTTAGGGGCGGCGGGGGTGAGGGAGACCCAGTACTTC. Protein: CASSLGAAGVRETQYF.